Listed below are T cell receptor beta chains from one sample, sequenced in a study of blood T cell repertoires in COVID-19. Some clones are missing from TCRdb's copy, which holds only in-frame ones; the method was immunoSEQ multiplex PCR. This sample has about 150,000 clones, with around 80% found just once. The specimen was peripheral blood. The source of these receptors is a woman aged 45-60 years with acute or convalescent COVID-19. CDR3s include the opening cysteine and the closing phenylalanine or tryptophan. The D gene is left open where the match is weak. Only part of the rows carry a size: once, few, many, or a class if the clone is expanded.

clone size: .
D gene: TRBD2
V gene: TRBV6-5
J gene: TRBJ2-7
CDR3 protein: CASTLGLAGAEQYF
CDR3 DNA: TGTGCCAGCACTCTAGGGCTAGCGGGCGCCGAGCAGTACTTC

clone size: once
D gene: TRBD1
V gene: TRBV5-6
J gene: TRBJ2-5
CDR3 protein: CASSPGPGGETQYF
CDR3 DNA: TGTGCCAGCAGCCCCGGGCCAGGGGGCGAGACCCAGTACTTC

clone size: .
D gene: TRBD2
V gene: TRBV2
J gene: TRBJ2-1
CDR3 protein: CASSSIGGGYNEQFF
CDR3 DNA: TGTGCCAGCAGTTCTATCGGGGGGGGTTACAATGAGCAGTTCTTC

clone size: .
D gene: TRBD1
V gene: TRBV5-6
J gene: TRBJ1-2
CDR3 protein: CASRSYRGSYGYTF
CDR3 DNA: TGTGCCAGCAGAAGTTACAGGGGGTCTTATGGCTACACCTTC

clone size: .
D gene: .
V gene: TRBV28
J gene: TRBJ1-4
CDR3 protein: CASSRERTTNEKLFF
CDR3 DNA: TGTGCCAGCAGTCGTGAGAGGACTACTAATGAAAAACTGTTTTTT

clone size: .
D gene: TRBD1
V gene: TRBV9
J gene: TRBJ2-2
CDR3 protein: CASSQPQGALVTGELFF
CDR3 DNA: TGTGCCAGCAGCCAGCCGCAGGGGGCGCTGGTCACCGGGGAGCTGTTTTTT

clone size: .
D gene: .
V gene: TRBV19
J gene: TRBJ1-1
CDR3 protein: CASSIDKGASIGFF
CDR3 DNA: TGTGCCAGTAGTATAGATAAGGGAGCCTCGATCGGTTTCTTT

clone size: .
D gene: .
V gene: TRBV11-3
J gene: TRBJ2-5
CDR3 protein: CASSPSTGGGETQYF
CDR3 DNA: TGTGCCAGCAGCCCGAGCACGGGGGGCGGAGAGACCCAGTACTTC

clone size: .
D gene: TRBD2
V gene: TRBV7-3
J gene: TRBJ2-5
CDR3 protein: CASSLGTSGQETQYF
CDR3 DNA: TGTGCCAGCAGCTTGGGGACTAGCGGGCAAGAGACCCAGTACTTC

clone size: .
D gene: .
V gene: TRBV6-2/TRBV6-3
J gene: TRBJ1-2
CDR3 protein: CASSLDRSYGYTF
CDR3 DNA: TGTGCCAGCAGCCTAGACAGGTCCTATGGCTACACCTTC